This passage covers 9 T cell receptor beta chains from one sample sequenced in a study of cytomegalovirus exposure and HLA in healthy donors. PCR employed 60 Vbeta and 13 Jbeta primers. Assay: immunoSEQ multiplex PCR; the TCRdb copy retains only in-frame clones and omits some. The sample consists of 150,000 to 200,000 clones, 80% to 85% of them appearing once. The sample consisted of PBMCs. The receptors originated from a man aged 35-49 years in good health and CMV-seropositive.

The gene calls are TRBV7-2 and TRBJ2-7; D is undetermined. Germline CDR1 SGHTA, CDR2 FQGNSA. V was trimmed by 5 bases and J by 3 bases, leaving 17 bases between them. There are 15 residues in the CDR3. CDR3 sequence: CASSPSAGKDYEQYF. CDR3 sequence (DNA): TGTGCCAGCAGCCCCTCGGCAGGAAAAGACTACGAGCAGTACTTC.

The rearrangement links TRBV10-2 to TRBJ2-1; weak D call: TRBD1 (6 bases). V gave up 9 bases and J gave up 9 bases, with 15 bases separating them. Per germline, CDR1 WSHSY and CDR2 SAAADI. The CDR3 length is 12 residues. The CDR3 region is CASTGLSGEQFF. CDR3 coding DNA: TGCGCCAGTACAGGGTTGAGTGGTGAGCAGTTCTTC.

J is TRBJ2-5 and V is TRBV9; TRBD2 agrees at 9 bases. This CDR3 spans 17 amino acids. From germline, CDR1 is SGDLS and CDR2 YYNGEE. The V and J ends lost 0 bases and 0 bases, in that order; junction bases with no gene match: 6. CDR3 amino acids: CASSVEGLAGYQETQYF. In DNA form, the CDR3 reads TGTGCCAGCAGCGTAGAGGGGCTAGCGGGGTACCAAGAGACCCAGTACTTC. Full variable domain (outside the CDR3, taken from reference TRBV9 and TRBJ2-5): DSGVTQTPKHLITATGQRVTLRCSPRSGDLSVYWYQQSLDQGLQFLIQYYNGEERAKGNILERFSAQQFPDLHSELNLSSLELGDSALYFCASSVEGLAGYQETQYFGPGTRLLVL.

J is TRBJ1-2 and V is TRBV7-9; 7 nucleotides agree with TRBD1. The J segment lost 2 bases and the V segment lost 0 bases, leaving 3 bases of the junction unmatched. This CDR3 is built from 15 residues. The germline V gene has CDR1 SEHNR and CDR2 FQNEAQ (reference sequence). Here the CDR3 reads CASSLAPGQNYGYTF. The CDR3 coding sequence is TGTGCCAGCAGCTTAGCCCCGGGACAGAACTATGGCTACACCTTC.

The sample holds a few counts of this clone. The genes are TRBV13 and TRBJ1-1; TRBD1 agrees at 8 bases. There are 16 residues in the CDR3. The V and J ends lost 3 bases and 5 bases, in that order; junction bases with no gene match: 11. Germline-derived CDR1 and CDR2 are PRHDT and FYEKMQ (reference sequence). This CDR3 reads CASSFDLDRGLTEAFF. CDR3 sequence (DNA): TGTGCCAGCAGCTTCGACCTTGACAGGGGCTTGACTGAAGCTTTCTTT.

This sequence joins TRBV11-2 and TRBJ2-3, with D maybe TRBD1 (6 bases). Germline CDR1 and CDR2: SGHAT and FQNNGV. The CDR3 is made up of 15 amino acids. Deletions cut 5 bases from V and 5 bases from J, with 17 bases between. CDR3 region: CASSPPQRGRDTQYF. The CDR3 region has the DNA TGTGCCAGCAGCCCCCCCCAAAGGGGGAGAGATACGCAGTATTTT.

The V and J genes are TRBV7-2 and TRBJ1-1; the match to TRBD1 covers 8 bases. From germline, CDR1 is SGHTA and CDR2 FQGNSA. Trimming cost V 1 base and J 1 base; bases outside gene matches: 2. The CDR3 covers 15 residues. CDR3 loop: CASSLVTGGNTEAFF. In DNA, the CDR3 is TGTGCCAGCAGCTTAGTCACAGGGGGGAACACTGAAGCTTTCTTT.

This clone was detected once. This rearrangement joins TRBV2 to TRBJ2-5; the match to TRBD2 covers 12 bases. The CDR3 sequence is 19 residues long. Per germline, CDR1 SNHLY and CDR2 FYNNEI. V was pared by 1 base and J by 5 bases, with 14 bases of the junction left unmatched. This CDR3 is CASSEVASGGAVVGETQYF. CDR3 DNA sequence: TGTGCCAGCAGTGAAGTGGCTAGCGGGGGGGCGGTTGTGGGGGAGACCCAGTACTTC.

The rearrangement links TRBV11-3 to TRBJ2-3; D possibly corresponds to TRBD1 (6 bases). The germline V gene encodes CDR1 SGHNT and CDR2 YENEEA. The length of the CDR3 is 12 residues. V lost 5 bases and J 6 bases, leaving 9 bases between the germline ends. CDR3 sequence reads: CASSRDKDTQYF. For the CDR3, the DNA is TGTGCCAGCAGCCGGGACAAGGATACGCAGTATTTT.